The 10 T cell receptor beta chains listed next were all sequenced from one sample in a study of shared clonotypes between healthy human individuals. The assay was immunoSEQ multiplex PCR, and TCRdb's table has in-frame clones only and misses some. The sample carries a few million clones, 85% to 95% recorded once. The sample comprised naive CD4+ T cells from PBMCs. Noted subset: CD45RA+ positively selected. These receptors originate from a man between 18 and 35 years old in good health. Some clones in this sample may be carry-over from other donors' samples.

This clone came up once. The chain is built from TRBV2 and TRBJ2-2, with D hard to call. V was trimmed by 6 bases and J by 1 base, leaving 9 bases between them. Germline lookup yields CDR1 SNHLY and CDR2 FYNNEI. The CDR3 extends over 14 amino acids. The CDR3, as DNA: TGTGCCAGCAGGCCGACGGAGAACACCGGGGAGCTGTTTTTT. Protein sequence: CASRPTENTGELFF.

The chain carries TRBV28 and TRBJ1-1; D is ambiguous. Trimming removed 3 bases from V and 5 bases from J, with 13 bases in between. Germline V CDR1 and CDR2: MDHEN, SYDVKM. The CDR3 has 14 residues. Written as DNA, the CDR3 is TGTGCCAGCAGTTTTGACGTGGGGAGGACTGAAGCTTTCTTT. Translated, it gives CASSFDVGRTEAFF.

V is TRBV9 and J is TRBJ1-3; D unclear. The CDR3 is 14 residues long. Trimming stripped 2 bases from V and 0 bases from J, with 6 bases between. CDR1 and CDR2 from the germline V gene are SGDLS and YYNGEE. Here the CDR3 reads CASSVQDSGNTIYF. DNA for the CDR3: TGTGCCAGCAGCGTCCAGGACTCTGGAAACACCATATATTTT.

The chain uses TRBV6-1 and TRBJ2-5; 10 nucleotides line up with TRBD1. J gave up 5 bases and V 6 bases, and 6 bases lay outside the gene matches. The CDR3 is 14 amino acids. Per the germline V gene, CDR1 is MNHNS and CDR2 is SASEGT. CDR3 DNA sequence: TGTGCCAGCAGCTCCGGGACAGGGGATGAGACCCAGTACTTC. It encodes CASSSGTGDETQYF.

This chain's CDR3 is CASPNNYGYTF. The CDR3 DNA is TGTGCCAGCCCCAACAACTATGGCTACACCTTC. This chain uses TRBV19 with TRBJ1-2; no definite D call. The V and J ends lost 9 bases and 2 bases respectively, with 7 bases between them. CDR1 is LNHDA, CDR2 SQIVND, per germline (reference sequence). This CDR3 has 11 amino acids.

As regards this clone: The sample carries other DNA sequences with the same CDR3. This rearrangement joins TRBV5-4 to TRBJ1-2; D is ambiguous. V was clipped by 0 bases and J by 2 bases, with 8 bases between them. This CDR3 is 14 amino acids long. From germline, CDR1 is SGHNT and CDR2 YYREEE (reference sequence). CDR3 sequence reads: CASSLVDRNYGYTF. The CDR3 bases are TGTGCCAGCAGCTTGGTTGACCGAAACTATGGCTACACCTTC. Full variable domain (missing parts from reference TRBV5-4 and TRBJ1-2): ETGVTQSPTHLIKTRGQQVTLRCSSQSGHNTVSWYQQALGQGPQFIFQYYREEENGRGNFPPRFSGLQFPNYSSELNVNALELDDSALYLCASSLVDRNYGYTFGSGTRLTVV.

The chain carries TRBV4-1 and TRBJ2-6, with 8 bases lining up with TRBD1. The CDR3 runs 17 residues. CDR1 and CDR2 (germline): MGHRA, YSYEKL. The V gene end was trimmed by 5 bases and the J gene end by 0 bases; junction bases not matched to a gene: 6. The CDR3 here is CASSTRTGPSGANVLTF. The CDR3 DNA sequence: TGCGCCAGCAGCACTAGGACAGGGCCCTCTGGGGCCAACGTCCTGACTTTC.

The rearrangement links TRBV2 to TRBJ2-7; TRBD1 aligns across 7 bases. Trimming removed 7 bases from V and 2 bases from J; junction bases left unmatched: 11. There are 15 residues in the CDR3. Germline CDR1 and CDR2: SNHLY and FYNNEI. For the CDR3, the DNA is TGTGCCAGCAACCGTTTGGGTCAGGGGGCCTACGAGCAGTACTTC. Its protein is CASNRLGQGAYEQYF.

V and J are TRBV28 and TRBJ2-6; D is perhaps TRBD1 (5 bases). Trimming stripped 7 bases from V and 3 bases from J, with 22 bases between. The CDR3 loop spans 18 amino acids. Germline V lookup: CDR1 MDHEN, CDR2 SYDVKM. CDR3 sequence: CASNARFQGSSGANVLTF. Written as DNA, the CDR3 is TGTGCCAGCAACGCTAGATTTCAGGGATCGAGTGGGGCCAACGTCCTGACTTTC.

This clone has only one observation. DNA of the CDR3: TGTGCCTGGAGTGAGGACACCGGGGAGCTGTTTTTT. It yields the protein CAWSEDTGELFF. This chain connects TRBV30 to TRBJ2-2; D is unclear. This CDR3 comprises 12 residues. Germline V CDR1 and CDR2: GTSNPN, SVGIG (reference sequence). V lost 1 base and J lost 3, with 3 bases in between.